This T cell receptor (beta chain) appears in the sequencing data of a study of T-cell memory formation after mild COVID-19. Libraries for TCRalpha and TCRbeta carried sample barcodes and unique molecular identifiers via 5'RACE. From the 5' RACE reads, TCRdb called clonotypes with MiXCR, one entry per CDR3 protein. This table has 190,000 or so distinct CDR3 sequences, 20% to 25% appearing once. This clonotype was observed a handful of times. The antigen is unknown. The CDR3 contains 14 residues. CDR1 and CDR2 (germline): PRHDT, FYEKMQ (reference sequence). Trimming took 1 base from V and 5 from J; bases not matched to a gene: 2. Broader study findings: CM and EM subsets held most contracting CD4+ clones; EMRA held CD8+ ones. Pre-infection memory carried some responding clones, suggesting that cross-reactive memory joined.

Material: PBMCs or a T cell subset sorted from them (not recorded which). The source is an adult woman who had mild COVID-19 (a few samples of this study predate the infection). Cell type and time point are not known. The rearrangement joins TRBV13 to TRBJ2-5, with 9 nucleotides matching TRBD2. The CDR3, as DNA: TGTGCCAGCAGCTTAGTAGCGGGAGACGAGACCCAGTACTTC. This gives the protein CASSLVAGDETQYF.